The 22 T cell receptor beta chains presented below share a single source sample, sequenced in a study of cytomegalovirus exposure and HLA in healthy donors. PCR amplification relied on 60 Vbeta primers (plus 13 Jbeta primers). Produced via immunoSEQ multiplex PCR; TCRdb's table is partial and in-frame only. The table records 130,000 or so clones, 74% of them present only once. The sample consisted of PBMCs. The receptors here all came from a male donor in good health and CMV-seronegative.

The chain combines TRBV30 with TRBJ1-3, with D uncertain. The germline gives CDR1 GTSNPN, CDR2 SVGIG (reference sequence). The CDR3 runs 16 residues. V was cut by 7 bases and J by 0 bases, with 19 bases left in between. The CDR3 coding sequence is TGTGCCTCGAACTTTAAATTCCGGAGCTCTGGAAACACCATATATTTT. Encoded protein: CASNFKFRSSGNTIYF.

In its sample, this clone was seen once. This chain links TRBV5-1 with TRBJ2-1; tentatively, D is TRBD2 (6 bases). Trimming pared 0 bases from V and 4 bases from J, leaving 11 bases between. The CDR3 length is 15 residues. Germline CDR1 reads SGHRS; CDR2 reads YFSETQ. The CDR3 DNA is TGCGCCAGCAGCTTGGAGGGACTCGTTTACAATGAGCAGTTCTTC. It translates to CASSLEGLVYNEQFF.

This rearrangement joins TRBV14 to TRBJ1-1; the D is unclear. The germline V gene encodes CDR1 SGHDN and CDR2 FVKESK. The length of the CDR3 is 14 residues. V lost 4 bases to trimming and J lost 1 base, with 10 bases between them. DNA of the CDR3: TGTGCCAGCAGCCCCTTCCGGGGGAACACTGAAGCTTTCTTT. Residues: CASSPFRGNTEAFF.

The chain employs TRBV18 and TRBJ2-7; tentatively, D is TRBD1 (6 bases). From germline, CDR1 is KGHSH and CDR2 LQKENI. Trimming removed 3 bases at V and 4 bases at J, with 10 bases between. The CDR3 runs to 13 residues. CDR3 nucleotides: TGTGCCAGCTCACCGGTCCAGGGGTACGAGCAGTACTTC. Its translation is CASSPVQGYEQYF.

The chain links TRBV4-3 to TRBJ2-5; the D gene is possibly TRBD1 (5 bases). The J call may be faulty, since TRBJ2-7 better matches the DNA end. From germline, CDR1 is LGHNA and CDR2 YSLEER. This CDR3 is 13 amino acids long. The CDR3 region has the DNA TGCGCCAGCAGCCGAGGCAGGGCTTTCGAGCAGTACTTC. Translating gives CASSRGRAFEQYF.

The V call is TRBV19, the J call TRBJ2-5, with D possibly TRBD2 on 5 matching bases. V dropped 4 bases and J dropped 5 bases, with 14 bases sitting between them. This CDR3 spans 14 amino acids. Germline-derived CDR1 and CDR2 are LNHDA and SQIVND (reference sequence). The CDR3 DNA reads TGTGCCAGTAGTACGCGAGAGGGAGTTGAGACCCAGTACTTC. Its translation is CASSTREGVETQYF.

J is TRBJ2-6 and V is TRBV19, with D perhaps TRBD2 (6 bases). The germline CDR1 and CDR2 sequences are LNHDA and SQIVND (reference sequence). The V end was cut by 6 bases, the J end by 4 bases, with 25 bases between. CDR3 size: 19 residues. Here the CDR3 reads CASSRGGATWKAGANVLTF. The CDR3 DNA is TGTGCCAGTAGCCGAGGCGGGGCCACTTGGAAAGCGGGGGCCAACGTCCTGACTTTC.

This chain uses TRBV27 with TRBJ2-7; 9 nucleotides match TRBD1. The V and J ends lost 6 bases and 4 bases, in that order; junction bases with no gene match: 7. Germline CDR1 and CDR2: MNHEY and SMNVEV (reference sequence). The CDR3 totals 14 residues. CDR3 protein: CASRAGTGLYEQYF. The CDR3 nucleotides are TGTGCCAGCAGGGCGGGGACAGGGCTGTACGAGCAGTACTTC.

The chain employs TRBV5-1 and TRBJ1-6; the match to TRBD1 covers 10 bases. With 4 bases clipped from V and 4 bases from J, the junction kept 11 bases outside the gene matches. This CDR3 spans 18 amino acids. The germline gives CDR1 SGHRS, CDR2 YFSETQ. CDR3 sequence reads: CASSLRDRGPGYNSPLHF. CDR3 bases: TGCGCCAGCAGCCTCCGGGACAGGGGCCCCGGGTATAATTCACCCCTCCACTTT.

This rearrangement joins TRBV29-1 to TRBJ1-2; TRBD1 matches at 8 bases. Germline V lookup: CDR1 SQVTM, CDR2 ANQGSEA. The J segment lost 4 bases and the V segment lost 3 bases, leaving 13 bases of the junction unmatched. The CDR3 consists of 16 residues. DNA of the CDR3: TGCAGCGTTGATAGGGAAATAGGGACAGGCTCCTATGGCTACACCTTC. Its protein product is CSVDREIGTGSYGYTF.

Regarding this clone: Germline is not matched at one junction end, which may reflect a read error. The identical CDR3 is also encoded by other nucleotide sequences in the sample. The chain couples TRBV5-1 to TRBJ2-3, with TRBD2 matching over 9 bases. The CDR3 contains 19 residues. Germline V lookup: CDR1 SGHRS, CDR2 YFSETQ. CDR3 bases: TGCGCTAGCAGCGCAGAGGGGAGCGGGAGGATCATGATCACAGATACGCAGTATTTT. The encoded protein is CASSAEGSGRIMITDTQYF. Supplemented by reference TRBV5-1 and TRBJ2-3, the full variable domain reads KAGVTQTPRYLIKTRGQQVTLSCSPISGHRSVSWYQQTPGQGLQFLFEYFSETQRNKGNFPGRFSGRQFSNSRSEMNVSTLELGDSALYLCASSAEGSGRIMITDTQYFGPGTRLTVL.

The V gene is TRBV5-4, the J gene TRBJ2-4, with a weak D call TRBD1 (5 bases). The CDR3 contains 14 residues. The germline V gene has CDR1 SGHNT and CDR2 YYREEE (reference sequence). Between the trimmed V and J ends, which lost 0 bases and 2 bases, there was a span of 6 bases. CDR3: CASSLGQTKNIQYF. The CDR3 DNA reads as TGTGCCAGCAGCTTGGGACAGACCAAAAACATTCAGTACTTC.

The CDR3 region is CAISLPGETQYF. As DNA, the CDR3 is TGTGCCATCTCACTTCCCGGGGAGACCCAGTACTTC. This chain links TRBV28 with TRBJ2-5, with D unclear. From germline, CDR1 is MDHEN and CDR2 SYDVKM. The V end was cut by 10 bases, the J end by 5 bases, with 14 bases between. The CDR3 contains 12 residues.

V and J are TRBV7-9 and TRBJ2-7; TRBD2 matches at 11 bases. This CDR3 is 13 amino acids long. Germline-derived CDR1 and CDR2 are SEHNR and FQNEAQ (reference sequence). V dropped 5 bases and J dropped 8; count of bases not matched to a gene: 5. The chain's CDR3 is CASSALAGVQQYF. CDR3 coding DNA: TGTGCCAGCAGCGCACTAGCGGGAGTTCAGCAGTACTTC.

The chain is built from TRBV2 and TRBJ2-7; TRBD1 matches at 7 bases. The germline CDR1 and CDR2 sequences are SNHLY and FYNNEI. V lost 8 bases to trimming and J lost 2 bases; unmatched junction nucleotides: 12. This CDR3 has 15 amino acids. In DNA, the CDR3 is TGTGCCAGCGCCTTGGTGGGGACAGCCACCTACGAGCAGTACTTC. Residues: CASALVGTATYEQYF.

The chain has TRBV28 and TRBJ2-7, with TRBD2 as a possible D gene (6 bases). The length of the CDR3 is 18 residues. Germline V lookup: CDR1 MDHEN, CDR2 SYDVKM. Trimming took off 4 bases at V and 3 bases at J, with 25 bases between the two ends. The CDR3 bases are TGTGCCAGCAGTTCTTATCGGGTGGAGGGAGCTTCGGGCTACGAGCAGTACTTC. Encoded protein: CASSSYRVEGASGYEQYF. The full variable domain, with the rest looked up from reference TRBV28 and TRBJ2-7, is DVKVTQSSRYLVKRTGEKVFLECVQDMDHENMFWYRQDPGLGLRLIYFSYDVKMKEKGDIPEGYSVSREKKERFSLILESASTNQTSMYLCASSSYRVEGASGYEQYFGPGTRLTVT.

This clone was observed once. This chain uses TRBV5-4 with TRBJ1-3, with D perhaps matching TRBD1 (5 bases). The germline V gene encodes CDR1 SGHNT and CDR2 YYREEE (reference sequence). CDR3 length equals 15 residues. Between the trimmed V and J ends, which lost 1 base and 0 bases, there was a span of 8 bases. CDR3 in amino acids: CASSLRGGSGNTIYF. The CDR3 region has the DNA TGTGCCAGCAGCTTGAGGGGCGGCTCTGGAAACACCATATATTTT.

The chain employs TRBV19 and TRBJ1-5; D is uncertain. The germline V and J ends were trimmed by 1 base and 7 bases, with 8 bases remaining between them. Germline V gene lookup returns CDR1 LNHDA and CDR2 SQIVND (reference sequence). CDR3 length equals 13 residues. CDR3 region: CASSIGGRQPQHF. DNA of the CDR3: TGTGCCAGTAGTATAGGCGGGAGACAGCCCCAGCATTTT.

The DNA of the CDR3 is TGTGCCAGTAGTACTGACAGGTACGGAGATACGCAGTATTTT. Its translation is CASSTDRYGDTQYF. J is TRBJ2-3 and V is TRBV19; D may be TRBD1 (6 bases). Germline values: CDR1 LNHDA, CDR2 SQIVND (reference sequence). The V gene lost 4 bases and the J gene lost 5 bases, with 13 bases spanning the gap. The CDR3 loop spans 14 amino acids.

The chain couples TRBV5-1 to TRBJ1-4, with D perhaps matching TRBD1 (5 bases). Germline loops: CDR1 SGHRS, CDR2 YFSETQ. Trimming took 3 bases from V and 8 from J, leaving 14 bases between them. The CDR3 is made up of 14 amino acids. Here the CDR3 DNA reads TGCGCCAGCAGCTCCGGACGGGGGGGGGAAAAACTGTTTTTT. Protein sequence: CASSSGRGGEKLFF.

This clone occurred once. The chain uses TRBV7-9 and TRBJ2-2; 7 nucleotides agree with TRBD1. J gave up 4 bases and V 3 bases, and 2 bases lay outside the gene matches. The germline gives CDR1 SEHNR, CDR2 FQNEAQ (reference sequence). The CDR3 covers 14 residues. CDR3 nucleotide sequence: TGTGCCAGCAGCTTTGACAGGGCCACCGGGGAGCTGTTTTTT. As protein: CASSFDRATGELFF.

The sample holds a few counts of this clone. This chain joins TRBV7-9 and TRBJ2-3; 7 nucleotides align to TRBD2. V lost 0 bases and J lost 0; bases outside the gene matches: 6. This CDR3 has 17 amino acids. Germline-derived CDR1 and CDR2 are SEHNR and FQNEAQ (reference sequence). This CDR3 reads CASSLADLADSTDTQYF. Written as DNA, the CDR3 is TGTGCCAGCAGCTTAGCAGACCTAGCGGATAGCACAGATACGCAGTATTTT.